The T cell receptor (beta chain) described here comes from a study of blood T cell repertoires in COVID-19. Study summary: T cells, B-cell-depleted T cells, or PBMCs supplied cDNA or gDNA.

Individuals drawn from 20 to 25 US areas were roughly 18 to 95 years old. Clinical histories supplied by participants themselves formed the basis of cohort assignment. Symptom resolution, clearance, or two negative PCRs marked donors in Cohort 3 as recovered. Sequencing used immunoSEQ multiplex PCR; TCRdb keeps in-frame clones, though not all of them. Among about 180,000 clones listed, 88% were seen once. CDR1 and CDR2 (germline): SGHVS, FNYEAQ. V was pared by 3 bases and J by 6 bases, with 7 bases of the junction left unmatched. The CDR3 contains 15 residues. The receptor comes from a woman under 30 who had recovered from COVID-19. The chain links TRBV7-6 to TRBJ2-3; 9 bases align to TRBD2. Sequenced sample: PBMCs or T cells enriched from blood (not recorded which). The CDR3 here is CASSLIVAGGDTQYF. CDR3 sequence (DNA): TGTGCCAGCAGCTTGATCGTGGCGGGGGGGGATACGCAGTATTTT.